The next 18 T cell receptor beta chains were all read from a single sample in a study of radiotherapy plus CTLA-4 blockade in lung cancer. Produced via immunoSEQ multiplex PCR; TCRdb's table is partial and in-frame only. The sample holds 45,000 to 55,000 clones, roughly 88% seen once. Source: peripheral blood, taken from a patient treated with radiotherapy plus ipilimumab. The origin of the receptors is a human donor with non-small cell lung cancer whose response to radiotherapy plus ipilimumab could not be evaluated.

The chain is built from TRBV18 and TRBJ1-2; D may be TRBD1 (6 bases). This CDR3 is built from 13 residues. Germline loops: CDR1 KGHSH, CDR2 LQKENI. V was clipped by 4 bases and J by 5 bases, with 11 bases between them. CDR3 sequence: CASSQQGGYGYTF. The CDR3 bases are TGTGCCAGCTCACAACAGGGTGGGTATGGCTACACCTTC.

The V and J genes are TRBV7-9 and TRBJ2-1; D call uncertain. The CDR3 sequence is 14 residues long. V was cut by 5 bases and J by 0 bases, with 8 bases left in between. The germline V gene has CDR1 SEHNR and CDR2 FQNEAQ (reference sequence). The CDR3 reads CASSPPGSYNEQFF. CDR3 bases: TGTGCCAGCAGCCCACCGGGCTCCTACAATGAGCAGTTCTTC.

This chain connects TRBV27 to TRBJ2-3; 9 bases map to TRBD1. This CDR3 contains 15 residues. Trimming took 6 bases from V and 2 from J; bases not matched to a gene: 6. Germline CDR1 MNHEY, CDR2 SMNVEV (reference sequence). CDR3 amino acids: CASSPGTGHTDTQYF. The CDR3 DNA reads TGTGCCAGCAGCCCAGGGACAGGGCACACAGATACGCAGTATTTT.

The J gene is TRBJ2-1, the V gene TRBV9; 11 nucleotides align to TRBD1. CDR1 SGDLS and CDR2 YYNGEE come from the germline V gene. The J segment lost 7 bases and the V segment lost 4 bases, leaving 7 bases of the junction unmatched. The CDR3 is 15 residues long. The CDR3 loop is CASSIEGQGGNEQFF. Here the CDR3 DNA reads TGTGCCAGCAGCATAGAGGGACAGGGGGGAAATGAGCAGTTCTTC.

The chain couples TRBV30 to TRBJ2-6; D is unclear. Germline V gene lookup returns CDR1 GTSNPN and CDR2 SVGIG (reference sequence). This CDR3 region has 14 residues. Trimming left V 2 bases short and J 0 bases short, with 5 bases between. CDR3 in DNA: TGTGCCTGGAGTTCGGTCTCTGGGGCCAACGTCCTGACTTTC. Translated, it gives CAWSSVSGANVLTF. The whole variable domain, remainder taken from reference TRBV30 and TRBJ2-6, is SQTIHQWPATLVQPVGSPLSLECTVEGTSNPNLYWYRQAAGRGLQLLFYSVGIGQISSEVPQNLSASRPQDRQFILSSKKLLLSDSGFYLCAWSSVSGANVLTFGAGSRLTVL.

This clone was counted a single time. This chain joins TRBV7-2 and TRBJ1-2, with 7 bases fitting TRBD1. CDR3 size: 12 residues. The germline gives CDR1 SGHTA, CDR2 FQGNSA. The V gene end was trimmed by 5 bases and the J gene end by 9 bases; junction bases not matched to a gene: 6. CDR3 bases: TGTGCCAGCAGCCTCGACAGGGCTAGCTACACCTTC. Its protein product is CASSLDRASYTF.

Note on this clone: A junction boundary mismatches the germline segment, possibly from a read error. The rearrangement joins TRBV10-3 to TRBJ2-3, with D possibly matching TRBD2 (5 bases). Germline V gene sequence: CDR1 ENHRY, CDR2 SYGVKD. This CDR3 comprises 12 residues. In DNA form, the CDR3 reads TGTGCTATCAGCGACGGACTCGTTACGCAGTATTTT. It codes for CAISDGLVTQYF.

The V and J genes are TRBV4-3 and TRBJ2-7, with 11 bases that match TRBD1. CDR1 LGHNA and CDR2 YSLEER come from the germline V gene. With V trimmed by 4 bases and J by 3 bases, 11 bases remained unmatched. CDR3 length equals 17 residues. Here the CDR3 DNA reads TGCGCCAGCAGCCTCCGGAGGGGGGGACAGGGGGTCTACGAGCAGTACTTC. Its translation: CASSLRRGGQGVYEQYF.

The V call is TRBV5-1, the J call TRBJ2-7; 11 positions agree with TRBD2. This CDR3 has 15 amino acids. After removal of 0 bases from V and 7 bases from J, the junction contained 6 bases not matched to a gene. Germline CDR1 reads SGHRS; CDR2 reads YFSETQ. CDR3 loop: CASSLELAGVREQYF. The CDR3 DNA follows: TGCGCCAGCAGCTTGGAACTAGCGGGAGTCCGTGAGCAGTACTTC.

The chain links TRBV5-1 to TRBJ2-5, with a tentative D call TRBD1 (5 bases). This CDR3 has 14 amino acids. Germline V gives CDR1 SGHRS, CDR2 YFSETQ. V dropped 2 bases and J dropped 5 bases, with 13 bases sitting between them. The CDR3 is CASSFSGFGETQYF. For the CDR3, the DNA is TGCGCCAGCAGCTTTTCAGGGTTTGGTGAGACCCAGTACTTC.

In this sample, this clone turned up once. This sequence joins TRBV2 and TRBJ1-3; D is unclear. Trimming stripped 1 base from V and 0 bases from J, with 10 bases between. The CDR3 totals 16 residues. Germline V lookup: CDR1 SNHLY, CDR2 FYNNEI. The CDR3 nucleotides read TGTGCCAGCAGTGAAGGGAGGCCCGGCTCTGGAAACACCATATATTTT. Translated, it gives CASSEGRPGSGNTIYF.

The V and J genes are TRBV4-1 and TRBJ1-3; TRBD1 might be the D (6 bases). This CDR3 contains 15 residues. V lost 0 bases to trimming and J lost 4 bases, with 10 bases between them. Germline CDR1 and CDR2: MGHRA and YSYEKL. Written as DNA, the CDR3 is TGCGCCAGCAGCCAAGACCCTGGGACAGGAAACACCATATATTTT. It encodes CASSQDPGTGNTIYF.

The CDR3 spells CASSLDFGSREKLFF. In DNA form, the CDR3 reads TGTGCCAGCAGCTTAGATTTTGGGAGTCGTGAAAAACTGTTTTTT. The chain has TRBV7-2 and TRBJ1-4, with D unclear. Per the germline V gene, CDR1 is SGHTA and CDR2 is FQGNSA. The CDR3 has 15 residues. V was pared by 1 base and J by 7 bases, with 13 bases between.

The chain is built from TRBV5-6 and TRBJ2-3; 7 positions agree with TRBD2. The CDR3 is made up of 18 amino acids. Per germline, CDR1 SGHDT and CDR2 YYEEEE. V lost 0 bases, J lost 1 base, and 11 bases stayed unmatched. CDR3 in amino acids: CASSLELERGSGTDTQYF. CDR3 DNA: TGTGCCAGCAGCTTGGAGTTGGAGCGGGGAAGTGGCACAGATACGCAGTATTTT.

V gene TRBV6-1 combines with J gene TRBJ2-3; D gene unclear. CDR3 size: 15 residues. The germline CDR1 and CDR2 sequences are MNHNS and SASEGT. V was cut by 2 bases and J by 1 base, with 10 bases left in between. The CDR3 bases are TGTGCCAGCAGTGAATACGGTCCCCGCACAGATACGCAGTATTTT. Translating gives CASSEYGPRTDTQYF.

The chain uses TRBV10-3 and TRBJ2-5, with D possibly TRBD1 on 6 matching bases. V was shortened by 2 bases and J by 7 bases, with 20 bases between the two germline ends. The CDR3 totals 16 residues. From germline, CDR1 is ENHRY and CDR2 SYGVKD. CDR3 nucleotides: TGTGCCATCAGTGAGCCGAACCTGGACAGCGAGGGGACCCAGTACTTC. Its protein is CAISEPNLDSEGTQYF.

The chain joins TRBV9 to TRBJ1-6; D remains unclear. The CDR3 contains 17 residues. Trimming shortened V by 2 bases and J by 6 bases, and 18 bases separated the two germline ends. Looked up from germline, CDR1 is SGDLS and CDR2 is YYNGEE. In DNA form, the CDR3 reads TGTGCCAGCAGCGTCGATCCTTACTCGCGGGGTAATTCACCCCTCCACTTT. This codes for CASSVDPYSRGNSPLHF.

This chain uses TRBV19 with TRBJ1-1, with TRBD1 as a possible D gene (6 bases). Germline V gene sequence: CDR1 LNHDA, CDR2 SQIVND (reference sequence). This CDR3 spans 13 amino acids. V dropped 4 bases and J dropped 3 bases, with 9 bases sitting between them. The chain's CDR3 is CASSTPGDTEAFF. The CDR3 nucleotides read TGTGCCAGTAGTACGCCAGGGGACACTGAAGCTTTCTTT.